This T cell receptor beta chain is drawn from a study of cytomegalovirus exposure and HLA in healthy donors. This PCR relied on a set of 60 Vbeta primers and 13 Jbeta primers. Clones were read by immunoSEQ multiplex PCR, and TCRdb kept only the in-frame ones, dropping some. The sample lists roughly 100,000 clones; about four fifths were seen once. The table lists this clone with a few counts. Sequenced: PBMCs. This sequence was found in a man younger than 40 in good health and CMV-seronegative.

The CDR3: CASSGGVDGYTF. CDR3 in DNA: TGTGCCAGCAGTGGGGGGGTCGATGGCTACACCTTC. V usage is TRBV27 and J usage is TRBJ1-2, with D tentatively TRBD1 (5 bases). This CDR3 spans 12 amino acids. The V gene lost 5 bases and the J gene lost 6 bases, with 10 bases spanning the gap. Germline assignment: CDR1 MNHEY and CDR2 SMNVEV (reference sequence).